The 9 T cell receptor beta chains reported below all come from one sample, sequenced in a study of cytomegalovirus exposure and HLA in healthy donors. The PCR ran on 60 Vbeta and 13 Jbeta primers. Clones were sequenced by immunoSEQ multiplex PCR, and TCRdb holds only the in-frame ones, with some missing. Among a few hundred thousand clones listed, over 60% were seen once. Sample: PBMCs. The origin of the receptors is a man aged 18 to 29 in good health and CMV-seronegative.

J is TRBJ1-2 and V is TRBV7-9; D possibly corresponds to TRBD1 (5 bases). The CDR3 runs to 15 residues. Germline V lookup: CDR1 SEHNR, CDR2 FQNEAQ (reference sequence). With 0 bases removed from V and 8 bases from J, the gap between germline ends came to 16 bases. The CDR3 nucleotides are TGTGCCAGCAGCTTAGCGCAAGAGCAGGGAGGAGGCTACACCTTC. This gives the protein CASSLAQEQGGGYTF.

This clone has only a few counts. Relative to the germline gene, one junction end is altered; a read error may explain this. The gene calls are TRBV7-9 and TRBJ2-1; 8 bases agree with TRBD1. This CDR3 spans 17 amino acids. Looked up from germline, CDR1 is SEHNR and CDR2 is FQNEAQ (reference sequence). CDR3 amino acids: CSSSSLGQGDFYNEQFF. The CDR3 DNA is TGTTCCAGCAGCTCCCTAGGACAGGGTGATTTCTACAATGAGCAGTTCTTC. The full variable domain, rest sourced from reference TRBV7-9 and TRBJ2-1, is DTGVSQNPRHKITKRGQNVTFRCDPISEHNRLYWYRQTLGQGPEFLTYFQNEAQLEKSRLLSDRFSAERPKGSFSTLEIQRTEQGDSAMYLCSSSSLGQGDFYNEQFFGPGTRLTVL.

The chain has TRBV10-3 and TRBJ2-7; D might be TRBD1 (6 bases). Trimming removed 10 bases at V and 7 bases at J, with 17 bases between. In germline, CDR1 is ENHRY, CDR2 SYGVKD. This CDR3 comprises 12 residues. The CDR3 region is CATRQASGEQYF. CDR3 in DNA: TGTGCCACTCGACAGGCATCGGGGGAGCAGTACTTC.

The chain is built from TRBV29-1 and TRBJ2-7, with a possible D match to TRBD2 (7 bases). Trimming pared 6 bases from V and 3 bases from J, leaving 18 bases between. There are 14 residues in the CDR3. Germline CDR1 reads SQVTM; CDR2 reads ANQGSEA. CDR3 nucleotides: TGCAGCGTCTCAAAGGGGGGGGAAATCTACGAGCAGTACTTC. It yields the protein CSVSKGGEIYEQYF.

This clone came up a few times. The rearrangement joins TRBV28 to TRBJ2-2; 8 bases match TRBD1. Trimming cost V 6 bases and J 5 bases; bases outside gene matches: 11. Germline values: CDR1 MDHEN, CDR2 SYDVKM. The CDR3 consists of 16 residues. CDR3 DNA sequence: TGTGCCAGCAGCATTCCACAGGGGGTTGGGACCGGGGAGCTGTTTTTT. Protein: CASSIPQGVGTGELFF.

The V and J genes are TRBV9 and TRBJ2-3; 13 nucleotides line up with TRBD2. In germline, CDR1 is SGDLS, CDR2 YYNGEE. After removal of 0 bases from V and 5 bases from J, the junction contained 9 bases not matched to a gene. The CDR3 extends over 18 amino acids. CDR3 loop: CASSVGLPGLAGRDTQYF. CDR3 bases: TGTGCCAGCAGCGTAGGGCTTCCGGGACTAGCGGGACGAGATACGCAGTATTTT.

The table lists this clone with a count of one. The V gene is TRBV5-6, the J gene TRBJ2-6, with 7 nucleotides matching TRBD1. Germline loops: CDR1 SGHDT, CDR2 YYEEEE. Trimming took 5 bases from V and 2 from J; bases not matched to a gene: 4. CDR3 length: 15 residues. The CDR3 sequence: CASSVQGAGANVLTF. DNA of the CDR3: TGTGCCAGCAGTGTTCAGGGGGCTGGGGCCAACGTCCTGACTTTC.

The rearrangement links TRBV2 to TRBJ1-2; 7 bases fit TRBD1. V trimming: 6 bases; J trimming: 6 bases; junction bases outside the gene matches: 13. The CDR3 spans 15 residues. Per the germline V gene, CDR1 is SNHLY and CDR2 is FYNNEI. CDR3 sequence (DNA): TGTGCCAGCAGAGACGACAGGGTGTGGAGAGATGGCTACACCTTC. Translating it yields CASRDDRVWRDGYTF.

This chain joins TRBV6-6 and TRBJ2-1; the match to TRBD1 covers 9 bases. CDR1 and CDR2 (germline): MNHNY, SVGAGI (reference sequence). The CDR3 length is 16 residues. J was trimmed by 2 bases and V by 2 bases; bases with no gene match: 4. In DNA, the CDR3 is TGTGCCAGCAGTTACCCGGGACAGGGTCCCTACAATGAGCAGTTCTTC. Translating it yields CASSYPGQGPYNEQFF.